The rows below give T cell receptor beta chains drawn from one sample of a study of CD8+CD57+ T cells in acquired aplastic anemia. A single record per CDR3 protein comes from TCRdb applying MiXCR to the reads. Of roughly 150,000 distinct CDR3 sequences listed, around 40% are singletons. The specimen sequenced was sorted CD4+, CD8+, or CD8+CD57+ T cells (not recorded which) from PBMCs. These receptor sequences come from a human donor in good health. Each CDR3 is given with its conserved first and last residue. Each record gives: clone size, J gene, D gene, V gene, CDR3 protein, CDR3 DNA. A D gene is named only where the DNA matches it firmly. Not all rows give a size; the values are once, few, many and, for expanded clones, a class.

>.|TRBJ1-2|.|TRBV5-8
CASSLAGGAYYGYTF
TGTGCCAGCAGCTTGGCTGGTGGGGCCTACTATGGCTACACCTTC
>few|TRBJ1-5|.|TRBV3-1
CASSQGRQAVRPQHF
TGTGCCAGCAGCCAAGGACGACAGGCCGTTCGGCCCCAGCATTTT
>many|TRBJ1-2|.|TRBV12-3/TRBV12-4
CASSLDSSYGYTF
TGTGCCAGCAGCCTGGACAGCTCTTATGGCTACACCTTC
>once|TRBJ1-1|.|TRBV20-1
CSAGPRENTEAFF
TGCAGTGCTGGCCCTCGGGAGAACACTGAAGCTTTCTTT
>few|TRBJ2-3|.|TRBV2
CASSERINTDTQYF
TGTGCCAGCAGTGAGCGGATTAACACAGATACGCAGTATTTT
>few|TRBJ2-2|TRBD1|TRBV5-6
CASSFHRGAGELFF
TGTGCCAGCAGCTTCCACAGGGGGGCCGGGGAGCTGTTTTTT
>.|TRBJ2-7|TRBD1|TRBV7-2
CASSTGQGASEQYF
TGTGCCAGCAGCACCGGACAGGGGGCGAGCGAGCAGTACTTC
>few|TRBJ2-2|TRBD2|TRBV5-1
CASSLKDTGGGRKAGELFF
TGCGCCAGCAGCTTAAAGGACACAGGAGGCGGGAGGAAGGCCGGGGAGCTGTTTTTT
>.|TRBJ1-6|.|TRBV19
CASSRRGDQPLHF
TGTGCCAGTTCTCGGAGGGGAGATCAGCCCCTCCACTTT
>.|TRBJ2-2|.|TRBV24-1
CATSDRTRVTGELFF
TGTGCCACCAGTGACCGGACAAGGGTTACCGGGGAGCTGTTTTTT
>once|TRBJ2-1|TRBD1|TRBV5-1
CASNIDRGSYNEQFF
TGCGCCAGCAATATCGACAGGGGATCCTACAATGAGCAGTTCTTC
>.|TRBJ1-1|.|TRBV29-1
CSVEDQGRGAFF
TGCAGCGTTGAAGATCAGGGGCGAGGGGCTTTCTTT
>.|TRBJ2-7|.|TRBV19
CASNGAGGRHEQYF
TGTGCCAGTAACGGTGCCGGAGGGAGACACGAGCAGTACTTC
>few|TRBJ2-3|.|TRBV30
CAWSLRTDTQYF
TGTGCCTGGAGTTTGAGGACAGATACGCAGTATTTT
>many|TRBJ1-4|TRBD1|TRBV7-6
CASSWTGEGEKLFF
TGTGCCAGCAGCTGGACAGGGGAGGGTGAAAAACTGTTTTTT
>.|TRBJ2-1|TRBD1|TRBV9
CASSSGQGRKNEQFF
TGTGCCAGCAGCTCGGGACAGGGGCGAAAAAATGAGCAGTTCTTC
>many|TRBJ2-1|TRBD2|TRBV5-5
CASSFGLAGGHEQFF
TGTGCCAGCAGCTTTGGACTAGCGGGAGGGCATGAGCAGTTCTTC
>few|TRBJ1-2|.|TRBV27
CASSHREGYGYTF
TGTGCCAGCAGTCACCGTGAGGGCTATGGCTACACCTTC
>.|TRBJ2-7|.|TRBV4-1
CASSQVQGSAYEQYF
TGCGCCAGCAGCCAAGTACAGGGATCCGCCTACGAGCAGTACTTC
>many|TRBJ2-7|TRBD2|TRBV7-2
CASSLALASGGAVSYEQYF
TGTGCCAGCAGCTTAGCGCTAGCCAGCGGGGGGGCGGTGTCCTACGAGCAGTACTTC
>many|TRBJ2-5|TRBD2|TRBV7-7
CASSLGTSGATQYF
TGTGCCAGCAGCTTAGGAACTAGCGGTGCGACCCAGTACTTC
>.|TRBJ2-3|TRBD2|TRBV25-1
CASSATSGSRWDYEQYF
TGTGCCAGCAGTGCGACTAGCGGGAGTCGGTGGGATTACGAGCAGTATTTT
>many|TRBJ1-1|.|TRBV7-9
CASSLDLGGTEAFF
TGTGCCAGCAGCTTGGACCTCGGGGGCACTGAAGCTTTCTTT
>many|TRBJ2-7|.|TRBV5-1
CASSLGSNRYF
TGCGCCAGCAGCTTGGGGTCGAATCGGTACTTC
>many|TRBJ2-3|.|TRBV6-5
CASNFRSWGAPDTQYF
TGTGCCAGCAATTTCAGGAGTTGGGGGGCGCCAGATACGCAGTATTTT
>.|TRBJ2-7|.|TRBV28
CASRDPQVGKNEQYF
TGTGCCAGCAGAGACCCCCAAGTAGGGAAAAACGAGCAGTACTTC
>many|TRBJ2-7|.|TRBV6-1
CASSPYLYEQYF
TGTGCCAGCAGCCCTTACCTTTACGAGCAGTACTTC
>few|TRBJ2-1|.|TRBV2
CASSENRVVDNEQFF
TGTGCCAGCAGTGAAAACAGGGTGGTTGACAATGAGCAGTTCTTC
>.|TRBJ1-2|.|TRBV10-3
CAISEAFVRGGPHNYGYTF
TGTGCCATCAGTGAAGCGTTTGTTAGGGGCGGACCGCATAACTATGGCTACACCTTC
>.|TRBJ1-1|.|TRBV29-1
CSVETGTNTEAFF
TGCAGCGTTGAAACGGGGACGAACACTGAAGCTTTCTTT
>few|TRBJ2-2|.|TRBV28
CASSLGLTTTGELFF
TGTGCCAGCAGTTTAGGGCTAACAACCACCGGGGAGCTGTTTTTT
>many|TRBJ2-3|TRBD1|TRBV6-1
CACTGGITDTQYF
TGTGCCTGTACAGGGGGGATCACAGATACGCAGTATTTT
>.|TRBJ2-2|.|TRBV12-3/TRBV12-4
CASSLQGELFF
TGTGCCAGCAGTTTACAGGGGGAGCTGTTTTTT
>many|TRBJ2-7|.|TRBV3-1
CASSQAPGHAYEQYF
TGTGCCAGCAGCCAAGCCCCGGGACATGCCTACGAGCAGTACTTC
>.|TRBJ2-5|.|TRBV12-3/TRBV12-4
CASCTWAGETQYF
TGTGCCAGCTGTACCTGGGCGGGAGAGACCCAGTACTTC
>.|TRBJ2-7|TRBD2|TRBV2
CASSEGASGFYEQYF
TGTGCCAGCAGTGAAGGGGCTAGCGGTTTCTACGAGCAGTACTTC
>many|TRBJ2-3|TRBD2|TRBV10-3
CAIRTPVTSDSTDTQYF
TGTGCCATCAGAACCCCGGTAACTAGCGATAGCACAGATACGCAGTATTTT
>.|TRBJ2-1|.|TRBV19
CASSIVRGTGNEQFF
TGTGCCAGTAGTATAGTGCGGGGAACCGGCAATGAGCAGTTCTTC
>.|TRBJ2-7|.|TRBV19
CASSPQGRVGQYF
TGTGCCAGTAGTCCCCAAGGAAGGGTCGGGCAGTACTTC
>few|TRBJ2-7|TRBD1|TRBV18
CASSPPGTGWHEQYF
TGTGCCAGCTCACCACCTGGGACAGGGTGGCACGAGCAGTACTTC
>many|TRBJ2-2|TRBD1|TRBV6-1
CASSGGTARAGELFF
TGTGCCAGCAGTGGGGGGACAGCGAGGGCCGGGGAGCTGTTTTTT
>few|TRBJ2-5|.|TRBV7-8
CAAAPAFRETQYF
TGTGCCGCCGCCCCAGCCTTCAGGGAGACCCAGTACTTC
>many|TRBJ2-7|TRBD2|TRBV14
CASSQFLAGQTYEQYF
TGTGCCAGCAGCCAGTTTCTAGCGGGTCAGACCTACGAGCAGTACTTC
>.|TRBJ2-3|TRBD1|TRBV29-1
CSAGGQGPPGDTQYF
TGCAGCGCCGGGGGACAGGGGCCCCCAGGGGATACGCAGTATTTT
>.|TRBJ2-2|.|TRBV10-3
CAISGTANTGELFF
TGTGCCATCAGTGGGACAGCGAACACCGGGGAGCTGTTTTTT
>once|TRBJ2-1|.|TRBV7-2
CASSLAGGPINEQFF
TGTGCCAGCAGCTTAGCGGGGGGACCCATCAATGAGCAGTTCTTC
>medium-sized|TRBJ2-7|TRBD2|TRBV7-2
CASSSGGGEQYF
TGTGCCAGCAGCTCGGGAGGGGGTGAGCAGTACTTC
>many|TRBJ2-1|.|TRBV10-3
CAISESTTEKQFF
TGTGCCATCAGTGAGTCGACCACGGAGAAGCAGTTCTTC
>.|TRBJ2-3|TRBD2|TRBV20-1
CSARLAGADTQYF
TGCAGTGCTAGGTTAGCGGGGGCCGATACGCAGTATTTT
>.|TRBJ2-1|.|TRBV11-2
CASSPGGGGNYNEQFF
TGTGCCAGCAGCCCAGGGGGGGGCGGGAACTACAATGAGCAGTTCTTC
>many|TRBJ2-3|.|TRBV15
CATSRSRTGATDTQYF
TGTGCCACCAGCAGATCTAGGACTGGGGCGACAGATACGCAGTATTTT
>many|TRBJ2-7|.|TRBV30
CAWTRGPEQYF
TGTGCCTGGACCAGAGGACCTGAGCAGTACTTC
>many|TRBJ2-7|TRBD1|TRBV9
CASSAAGTGYEQYF
TGTGCCAGCAGCGCGGCAGGGACAGGGTACGAGCAGTACTTC
>many|TRBJ2-1|.|TRBV7-9
CASSPRGYNEQFF
TGTGCCAGCAGTCCCAGGGGCTACAATGAGCAGTTCTTC
>.|TRBJ2-3|TRBD2|TRBV2
CASRGLADYTQYF
TGTGCCAGCAGGGGACTAGCAGATTATACGCAGTATTTT
>many|TRBJ2-5|.|TRBV5-1
CASSLGTHQETQYF
TGCGCCAGCAGCTTGGGGACACATCAAGAGACCCAGTACTTC
>.|TRBJ1-1|.|TRBV5-4
CASSINTNTEAFF
TGTGCCAGCAGCATTAACACCAACACTGAAGCTTTCTTT
>many|TRBJ2-7|.|TRBV11-2
CASSLGLVSSYEQYF
TGTGCCAGCAGCTTAGGTCTCGTCTCTTCCTACGAGCAGTACTTC